Here is one TCR beta chain with its context. This sample was included in a study of blood T cell repertoires in COVID-19. Study context: COVID-19 samples from acute and convalescent phases originated in the United States, Italy and Spain. T cells, B-cell-depleted T cells, or PBMCs supplied cDNA or gDNA.

Seattle patients were enrolled while actively infected and followed longitudinally. Trimming pared 3 bases from V and 3 bases from J, leaving 8 bases between. The CDR3 spans 13 residues. Per the original data handling: Estimates of nucleated cell counts were drawn from the amplification of reference gene primers. Profiling relied on immunoSEQ multiplex PCR, and the TCRdb table lists in-frame clones only, not all of them. That table furnishes V, J and clone size, whereas the DNA furnished D and trimming. The sample records 140,000 to 150,000 clones, 80% to 90% being singletons. This sequence joins TRBV12-3 or TRBV12-4 and TRBJ1-2; no clear D gene. The material sequenced was peripheral blood. This receptor was taken from a woman aged 60-70 years with COVID-19, enrolled during active disease. The CDR3 is CASSFERDYGYTF. As DNA, the CDR3 is TGTGCCAGCAGTTTCGAAAGAGACTATGGCTACACCTTC.